These 23 T cell receptor beta chains came from one sample sequenced in a study of shared clonotypes between healthy human individuals. Terminally differentiated effector memory CD45RA+ cells were left out of the naive CD8 fraction, which was CD45RO-negative and positively selected for CCR7. Measured with immunoSEQ multiplex PCR; TCRdb has only the in-frame clones, and not every one. Seen here are around 2.1 million clones, 93% observed once, and the top ten hold 1.5% to 2%. The material sequenced was naive CD8+ T cells from PBMCs. These receptors all stem from a man younger than 30 in good health. Some clones in this sample may be carry-over from other donors' samples.

The chain carries TRBV6-1 and TRBJ1-1; D perhaps matches TRBD1 (5 bases). This CDR3 has 14 amino acids. The V gene's germline CDR1 is MNHNS and CDR2 SASEGT. Trimming cost V 7 bases and J 0 bases, with 12 bases left between them. The CDR3 coding sequence is TGTGCCAGCATGAGGGACGCCTTGAACACTGAAGCTTTCTTT. Its protein is CASMRDALNTEAFF.

V is TRBV9 and J is TRBJ2-3; perhaps TRBD2 as D (6 bases). CDR1 and CDR2 (germline): SGDLS, YYNGEE. The CDR3 spans 16 residues. V dropped 0 bases and J dropped 3 bases, with 14 bases sitting between them. The CDR3 loop is CASSVGSGVGTDTQYF. For the CDR3, the DNA is TGTGCCAGCAGCGTAGGTTCGGGAGTAGGTACAGATACGCAGTATTTT. The full variable domain, completed using reference TRBV9 and TRBJ2-3, is DSGVTQTPKHLITATGQRVTLRCSPRSGDLSVYWYQQSLDQGLQFLIQYYNGEERAKGNILERFSAQQFPDLHSELNLSSLELGDSALYFCASSVGSGVGTDTQYFGPGTRLTVL.

The gene calls are TRBV19 and TRBJ2-7; a possible D gene is TRBD1 (6 bases). Germline CDR1 is LNHDA and CDR2 is SQIVND (reference sequence). The CDR3 contains 14 residues. Trimming took 9 bases from V and 0 from J, leaving 15 bases between them. The CDR3 region is CARGRQDFSYEQYF. DNA of the CDR3: TGTGCCAGGGGACGACAGGACTTCTCCTACGAGCAGTACTTC.

The chain links TRBV7-8 to TRBJ1-1, with D tentatively TRBD1 (5 bases). Germline assignment: CDR1 SGHVS and CDR2 FQNEAQ. Trimming pared 1 base from V and 1 base from J, leaving 7 bases between. The CDR3 is 14 amino acids. The CDR3 sequence is CASSLDRPNTEAFF. The DNA for the CDR3 is TGTGCCAGCAGCTTAGACAGGCCGAACACTGAAGCTTTCTTT.

The chain employs TRBV7-2 and TRBJ2-1; 9 bases align to TRBD2. This CDR3 comprises 16 residues. Germline V gene lookup returns CDR1 SGHTA and CDR2 FQGNSA. Losses at the gene ends were 4 bases for V and 2 bases for J; bases not matched to a gene: 6. CDR3 residues: CASSSRLAEPYNEQFF. Here the CDR3 DNA reads TGTGCCAGCAGCTCCCGACTAGCGGAGCCCTACAATGAGCAGTTCTTC. Using reference TRBV7-2 and TRBJ2-1 for the parts outside the CDR3, the full variable domain is GAGVSQSPSNKVTEKGKDVELRCDPISGHTALYWYRQSLGQGLEFLIYFQGNSAPDKSGLPSDRFSAERTGGSVSTLTIQRTQQEDSAVYLCASSSRLAEPYNEQFFGPGTRLTVL.

This clone was detected only once. J is TRBJ2-2 and V is TRBV6-1; TRBD2 might be the D (6 bases). The CDR3 contains 11 residues. Germline assignment: CDR1 MNHNS and CDR2 SASEGT. V was shortened by 7 bases and J by 6 bases, with 6 bases between the two germline ends. CDR3 nucleotide sequence: TGTGCCAGCACGGGGGCCGGGGAGCTGTTTTTT. This gives the protein CASTGAGELFF.

This chain connects TRBV4-3 to TRBJ2-5; D is possibly TRBD2 (6 bases). TRBJ2-7 explains the end of the DNA better; the J call may be wrong. The CDR3 is made up of 15 amino acids. CDR1 and CDR2 from the germline V gene are LGHNA and YSLEER. DNA for the CDR3: TGCGCCAGCAGCCTCCAGGCCGGGAGCTCCTACGAGCAGTACTTC. Residues: CASSLQAGSSYEQYF.

The chain has TRBV28 and TRBJ2-2; 9 nucleotides align to TRBD2. After removal of 3 bases from V and 2 bases from J, the junction contained 4 bases not matched to a gene. Germline assignment: CDR1 MDHEN and CDR2 SYDVKM. The length of the CDR3 is 16 residues. Here the CDR3 reads CASSLIAGVNTGELFF. The CDR3 nucleotides read TGTGCCAGCAGTTTGATAGCGGGGGTAAACACCGGGGAGCTGTTTTTT. Full variable domain (outside the CDR3, taken from reference TRBV28 and TRBJ2-2): DVKVTQSSRYLVKRTGEKVFLECVQDMDHENMFWYRQDPGLGLRLIYFSYDVKMKEKGDIPEGYSVSREKKERFSLILESASTNQTSMYLCASSLIAGVNTGELFFGEGSRLTVL.

The rearrangement links TRBV5-8 to TRBJ1-2; D unclear. Trimming cost V 2 bases and J 8 bases, with 13 bases left between them. The CDR3 has 13 residues. Looked up from germline, CDR1 is SGHTS and CDR2 is YDEGEE. CDR3 sequence reads: CASSFRARRGYTF. In DNA form, the CDR3 reads TGTGCCAGCAGCTTTCGGGCCAGGAGGGGCTACACCTTC.

The chain carries TRBV27 and TRBJ1-2, with 9 nucleotides matching TRBD1. The CDR3 totals 16 residues. V shed 3 bases, J shed 5 bases, and the junction held 10 bases outside the gene matches. Germline V CDR1 and CDR2: MNHEY, SMNVEV (reference sequence). The CDR3 DNA sequence: TGTGCCAGCAGTTTCGGACAGGGGTTATTCTCGTATGGCTACACCTTC. Its translation: CASSFGQGLFSYGYTF.

This chain links TRBV7-9 with TRBJ2-1; D ambiguous. The CDR3 covers 15 residues. Germline V gene data show CDR1 as SEHNR and CDR2 as FQNEAQ (reference sequence). Trimming left V 5 bases short and J 0 bases short, with 11 bases between. The CDR3 DNA sequence: TGTGCCAGCAGCGGAGATCCCGGCTCCTACAATGAGCAGTTCTTC. Translated, it gives CASSGDPGSYNEQFF.

The chain employs TRBV29-1 and TRBJ1-1; D uncertain. CDR1 is SQVTM, CDR2 ANQGSEA, per germline. CDR3 length: 12 amino acids. Trimming took 7 bases from V and 7 from J, leaving 16 bases between them. CDR3 sequence: CSDHNPVREAFF. In nucleotides, the CDR3 is TGCAGCGACCACAATCCGGTCCGTGAAGCTTTCTTT.

This chain links TRBV7-9 with TRBJ2-5; D is perhaps TRBD2 (5 bases). This CDR3 comprises 15 residues. Trimming stripped 5 bases from V and 2 bases from J, with 15 bases between. Germline CDR1 is SEHNR and CDR2 is FQNEAQ (reference sequence). The CDR3, as DNA: TGTGCCAGCAGCCGCACGGACGGACTTCAAGAGACCCAGTACTTC. It translates to CASSRTDGLQETQYF.

This clone was detected once. This chain joins TRBV27 and TRBJ2-1, with TRBD2 as a possible D gene (6 bases). This CDR3 spans 14 amino acids. Germline loops: CDR1 MNHEY, CDR2 SMNVEV (reference sequence). V lost 2 bases, J lost 9 bases, and 14 bases lay in between. The CDR3 region is CASSLRELVGEQFF. The CDR3 DNA is TGTGCCAGCAGTTTACGGGAGCTGGTTGGTGAGCAGTTCTTC.

The chain has TRBV6-5 and TRBJ1-5; D gene ambiguous. V lost 5 bases and J 4 bases, leaving 9 bases between the germline ends. The CDR3 spans 13 residues. The germline V gene has CDR1 MNHEY and CDR2 SVGAGI. CDR3 protein: CASSTYWNQPQHF. The DNA of the CDR3 is TGTGCCAGCAGTACCTACTGGAATCAGCCCCAGCATTTT.

This clone was seen a single time. The V call is TRBV11-2, the J call TRBJ2-5; no clear D. CDR1 is SGHAT and CDR2 is FQNNGV in the germline V gene. CDR3 length: 12 residues. Trimming took 4 bases from V and 1 from J, leaving 4 bases between them. DNA for the CDR3: TGTGCCAGCAGCTGGAGCCAAGAGACCCAGTACTTC. Translated: CASSWSQETQYF.

The table lists this clone with a count of one. The genes are TRBV9 and TRBJ2-7; D possibly corresponds to TRBD2 (5 bases). Trimming stripped 0 bases from V and 3 bases from J, with 16 bases between. Germline values: CDR1 SGDLS, CDR2 YYNGEE. This CDR3 has 16 amino acids. The CDR3 sequence is CASSVEGGLGDYEQYF. In DNA, the CDR3 is TGTGCCAGCAGCGTAGAGGGTGGACTGGGTGACTACGAGCAGTACTTC.

This chain uses TRBV7-9 with TRBJ1-1; D is unclear. This CDR3 contains 14 residues. Germline CDR1 is SEHNR and CDR2 is FQNEAQ (reference sequence). V shed 1 base and J shed 6 bases, with 12 bases lying between them. The CDR3 DNA follows: TGTGCCAGCAGCTTAGATGTTAGGCTGGCTGAAGCTTTCTTT. Translation: CASSLDVRLAEAFF.

The chain carries TRBV7-9 and TRBJ2-4; 10 nucleotides align to TRBD1. The CDR3 runs to 15 residues. Germline CDR1 and CDR2: SEHNR and FQNEAQ (reference sequence). The trim removed 3 bases at V and 3 bases at J, leaving 2 bases unmatched. As DNA, the CDR3 is TGTGCCAGCAGCTTCGGACAGGGGGACAAAAACATTCAGTACTTC. It codes for CASSFGQGDKNIQYF.

The V call is TRBV28, the J call TRBJ2-5, with 9 bases identical to TRBD1. Germline CDR1 is MDHEN and CDR2 is SYDVKM. The CDR3 runs to 16 residues. With 4 bases clipped from V and 2 bases from J, the junction kept 8 bases outside the gene matches. The chain's CDR3 is CASSSTGTGSQETQYF. CDR3 nucleotide sequence: TGTGCCAGCAGTTCAACCGGGACAGGGTCACAAGAGACCCAGTACTTC.

Of note for this clone: One end of the junction varies from germline; a read error may be responsible. This chain connects TRBV5-1 to TRBJ2-7; TRBD1 or TRBD2 may be the D gene (6 bases each). Germline-derived CDR1 and CDR2 are SGHRS and YFSETQ. The CDR3 is made up of 15 amino acids. CDR3 sequence reads: CASSPAGGLSDEQYF. The CDR3, as DNA: TGCGCCAGCAGCCCCGCCGGGGGCCTCTCCGACGAGCAGTACTTC. Full variable domain (missing parts from reference TRBV5-1 and TRBJ2-7): KAGVTQTPRYLIKTRGQQVTLSCSPISGHRSVSWYQQTPGQGLQFLFEYFSETQRNKGNFPGRFSGRQFSNSRSEMNVSTLELGDSALYLCASSPAGGLSDEQYFGPGTRLTVT.

This sequence joins TRBV4-3 and TRBJ2-2; 7 bases are shared with TRBD1. The V segment lost 1 base and the J segment 4 bases; nucleotides outside the gene matches: 12. Germline-derived CDR1 and CDR2 are LGHNA and YSLEER. This CDR3 has 18 amino acids. This chain's CDR3 is CASSQGQGISRGTGELFF. The CDR3 bases are TGCGCCAGCAGCCAAGGACAGGGAATTTCTAGGGGCACCGGGGAGCTGTTTTTT.

The chain is built from TRBV30 and TRBJ1-3; D remains ambiguous. Germline V gene lookup returns CDR1 GTSNPN and CDR2 SVGIG (reference sequence). The CDR3 is 16 residues long. V lost 5 bases and J lost 3, with 20 bases in between. The DNA for the CDR3 is TGTGCCTGGGGACGGCCCAGAATAGGGATTGGAAACACCATATATTTT. Protein product: CAWGRPRIGIGNTIYF.